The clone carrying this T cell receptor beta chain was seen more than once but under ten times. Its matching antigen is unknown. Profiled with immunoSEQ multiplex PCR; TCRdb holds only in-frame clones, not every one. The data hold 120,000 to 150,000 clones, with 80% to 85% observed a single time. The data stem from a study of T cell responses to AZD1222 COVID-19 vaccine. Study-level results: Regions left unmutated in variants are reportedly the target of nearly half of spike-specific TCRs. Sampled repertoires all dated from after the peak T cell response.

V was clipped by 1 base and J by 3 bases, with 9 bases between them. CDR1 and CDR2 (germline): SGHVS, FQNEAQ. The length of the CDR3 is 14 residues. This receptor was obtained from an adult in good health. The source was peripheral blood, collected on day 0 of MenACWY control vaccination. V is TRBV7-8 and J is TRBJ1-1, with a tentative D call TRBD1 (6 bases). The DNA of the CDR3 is TGTGCCAGCAGCTTAGACAGGGCTGACACTGAAGCTTTCTTT. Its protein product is CASSLDRADTEAFF.